This is a list of T cell receptor beta chains from one sample in a study of shared clonotypes between healthy human individuals. TCRdb's copy holds only in-frame clones and misses some; the assay was immunoSEQ multiplex PCR. This sample has about 2 million clones, with 85% to 95% found just once. The material sequenced was naive CD4+ T cells sorted from blood. All receptors derive from a man younger than 35 in good health. The CDR3 runs from the conserved cysteine through the conserved F or W. A D gene is named only where the DNA matches it firmly. Size values are once, few and many counts, or a class for expanded clones, and some rows have none.

J: TRBJ1-3
V: TRBV25-1
D: TRBD1
size: once
DNA: TGTGCCAGCAGTGAATCCGGGACAGCCAGAAACACCATATATTTT
CDR3: CASSESGTARNTIYF

J: TRBJ1-4
V: TRBV4-1
D: TRBD1
size: NA
DNA: TGCGCCAGCAGCCCCTCTGGGACAGGGTATGAAAAACTGTTTTTT
CDR3: CASSPSGTGYEKLFF

J: TRBJ1-4
V: TRBV4-1
D: TRBD1
size: NA
DNA: TGCGCCAGCAGCCTCAGACAGGGGGCCGAGGAAAAACTGTTTTTT
CDR3: CASSLRQGAEEKLFF

J: TRBJ2-3
V: TRBV9
D: NA
size: NA
DNA: TGTGCCAGCAGCGTGGTCGGACACCGCACAGATACGCAGTATTTT
CDR3: CASSVVGHRTDTQYF

J: TRBJ2-3
V: TRBV7-2
D: TRBD2
size: NA
DNA: TGTGCCAGCAGCTTAGGAGGGGGACTAGCGGGAGGCTTGGCGCAGTATTTT
CDR3: CASSLGGGLAGGLAQYF

J: TRBJ2-5
V: TRBV28
D: TRBD2
size: NA
DNA: TGTGCCAGCAGATTCACGGGACTATGGGAGACCCAGTACTTC
CDR3: CASRFTGLWETQYF

J: TRBJ1-4
V: TRBV6-6
D: NA
size: once
DNA: TGTGCCAGCCGTCGCGGGGGACCTGCAACTAATGAAAAACTGTTTTTT
CDR3: CASRRGGPATNEKLFF

J: TRBJ2-2
V: TRBV7-2
D: NA
size: NA
DNA: TGTGCCAGCACCTCCGGCTTGATGAACACCGGGGAGCTGTTTTTT
CDR3: CASTSGLMNTGELFF

J: TRBJ2-3
V: TRBV30
D: NA
size: NA
DNA: TGTGCCTGGAGTGTAATGCGGGCAGATACGCAGTATTTT
CDR3: CAWSVMRADTQYF

J: TRBJ2-7
V: TRBV28
D: TRBD1
size: NA
DNA: TGTGCCAGCAGTTCGGGACAGGGGAGGAACGAGCAGTACTTC
CDR3: CASSSGQGRNEQYF

J: TRBJ2-7
V: TRBV29-1
D: TRBD1
size: NA
DNA: TGCAGCGTGAAACTAGGGACAGGGAATGCCTACGAGCAGTACTTC
CDR3: CSVKLGTGNAYEQYF

J: TRBJ2-5
V: TRBV7-7
D: NA
size: NA
DNA: TGTGCTAGCAGCTTCGGGTTCCAAGAGACCCAGTACTTC
CDR3: CASSFGFQETQYF

J: TRBJ1-5
V: TRBV7-6
D: NA
size: NA
DNA: TGTGCCAGCAGCTTAGGACAGGCCGAAAGGCCCCAGCATTTT
CDR3: CASSLGQAERPQHF

J: TRBJ2-3
V: TRBV18
D: TRBD2
size: NA
DNA: TGTGCCAGCTCACCAAGAACTAGCGTGACAGATACGCAGTATTTT
CDR3: CASSPRTSVTDTQYF

J: TRBJ1-2
V: TRBV7-3
D: TRBD1
size: NA
DNA: TGTGCCAGCAGCTTTATAAAACCCGATACAGGGGATTATGGCTACACCTTC
CDR3: CASSFIKPDTGDYGYTF

J: TRBJ2-7
V: TRBV2
D: NA
size: NA
DNA: TGTGCCAGCAGGGGCTTGGGCTACGAGCAGTACTTC
CDR3: CASRGLGYEQYF

J: TRBJ2-7
V: TRBV29-1
D: NA
size: NA
DNA: TGCAGCGTTGAAACGCCAGGGGTCACCTACGAGCAGTACTTC
CDR3: CSVETPGVTYEQYF

J: TRBJ2-7
V: TRBV30
D: TRBD2
size: many
DNA: TGTGCCTGGAGGGGACTAGCGGGAGACCAATCGGCCTACGAGCAGTACTTC
CDR3: CAWRGLAGDQSAYEQYF

J: TRBJ2-3
V: TRBV29-1
D: TRBD2
size: once
DNA: TGCAGCCACGGACTAGCGGCAGATACGCAGTATTTT
CDR3: CSHGLAADTQYF

J: TRBJ2-3
V: TRBV5-1
D: TRBD2
size: once
DNA: TGCGCCAGCAGCTTGGCCGCTAGCGGGACGACAAGCACAGATACGCAGTATTTT
CDR3: CASSLAASGTTSTDTQYF

J: TRBJ1-6
V: TRBV5-5
D: NA
size: NA
DNA: TGTGCCAGCAGCTCACAGGGAATAAATTCACCCCTCCACTTT
CDR3: CASSSQGINSPLHF

J: TRBJ1-1
V: TRBV30
D: NA
size: NA
DNA: TGTGCCTGGACGGGGGTGGTGAACACTGAAGCTTTCTTT
CDR3: CAWTGVVNTEAFF

J: TRBJ2-1
V: TRBV2
D: TRBD2
size: NA
DNA: TGTGCCAGCACCCTGATCTTGACTAGCGGGGAGCAGTTCTTC
CDR3: CASTLILTSGEQFF

J: TRBJ1-5
V: TRBV4-2
D: NA
size: NA
DNA: TGTGCCAGCAGTGGGCAGATGTCGGATCAGCCCCAGCATTTT
CDR3: CASSGQMSDQPQHF

J: TRBJ1-5
V: TRBV19
D: TRBD1
size: NA
DNA: TGTGCCAGTAAAATCGGACAGGGGAAAGCATTAAATCAGCCCCAGCATTTT
CDR3: CASKIGQGKALNQPQHF